The rows below give T cell receptor beta chains drawn from one sample of a study of T-cell memory formation after mild COVID-19. TCRdb redid the calling of the 5' RACE reads with MiXCR, one entry per CDR3 protein. The data show about 350,000 distinct CDR3 sequences, with roughly 13% seen just once and 22% held by the top ten. Input material: PBMCs or a T cell subset sorted from them (not recorded which). The source is a young man who had mild COVID-19 (a few samples of this study predate the infection). Cell type and time point are not known. Both conserved end residues are part of each CDR3. D genes are given only for firm matches. A clone size is listed for some rows: how often the clone was seen (once, few, many), or a class if it is expanded.

cdr3_aa cdr3_nt d_call v_call clone_size j_call
CASSKRGQPQHF TGTGCCAGCAGTAAGAGGGGACAGCCCCAGCATTTT - TRBV6-5 few TRBJ1-5
CASSHPGSTNEKLFF TGCGCCAGCAGCCACCCAGGGTCAACTAATGAAAAACTGTTTTTT - TRBV4-1 - TRBJ1-4
CASSPLAGTASTEAFF TGTGCCAGCAGCCCCTTAGCCGGGACAGCAAGCACTGAAGCTTTCTTT TRBD1 TRBV7-6 few TRBJ1-1
CASSLIPASPLHF TGTGCCAGCAGCTTGATTCCAGCATCACCCCTCCACTTT - TRBV7-9 many TRBJ1-6
CASSPTGQGVNSPYNEQFF TGTGCCAGCAGCCCGACAGGGCAGGGTGTCAATAGCCCCTACAATGAGCAGTTCTTC TRBD1 TRBV7-3 - TRBJ2-1
CASSGQGAGDTEAFF TGTGCCAGCTCAGGACAGGGGGCAGGTGACACTGAAGCTTTCTTT TRBD1 TRBV6-5 many TRBJ1-1
CASSELLAGGPAWNEQFF TGTGCCAGCAGTGAACTGTTGGCGGGGGGGCCGGCGTGGAATGAGCAGTTCTTC TRBD2 TRBV2 - TRBJ2-1
CASSLIGGNSPLHF TGTGCCAGCAGCTTGATAGGGGGTAATTCACCCCTCCACTTT - TRBV7-6 many TRBJ1-6
CASSADSSTDTQYF TGTGCCAGCAGCGCAGACAGCAGCACAGATACGCAGTATTTT - TRBV7-2 - TRBJ2-3
CASSAGTGEGGELFF TGTGCCAGCAGTGCCGGGACAGGGGAAGGCGGGGAGCTGTTTTTT TRBD1 TRBV6-4 - TRBJ2-2
CASSLGGAQYF TGTGCCAGCAGCTTAGGAGGGGCCCAGTACTTC - TRBV7-3 many TRBJ2-5
CASSPTNSPLHF TGTGCCAGCAGCCCAACTAATTCACCCCTCCACTTT - TRBV7-2 many TRBJ1-6
CASSSTSGDTEAFF TGTGCCAGCAGTTCCACTAGCGGAGATACTGAAGCTTTCTTT - TRBV12-3/TRBV12-4 few TRBJ1-1
CASSHPAGNEQFF TGCGCCAGCAGCCACCCCGCGGGCAATGAGCAGTTCTTC - TRBV4-3 many TRBJ2-1
CSAGRQGGSTDTQYF TGCAGTGCTGGCAGACAGGGGGGGAGCACAGATACGCAGTATTTT TRBD1 TRBV20-1 many TRBJ2-3
CASSQDLRSTDTQYF TGTGCCAGCAGCCAAGATCTGAGGAGCACAGATACGCAGTATTTT - TRBV4-2 few TRBJ2-3
CATEDRRSSYNEQFF TGTGCCACAGAAGACAGGCGGAGCTCCTACAATGAGCAGTTCTTC - TRBV24-1 - TRBJ2-1
CSARTGGSGNSPLHF TGCAGTGCTAGGACAGGGGGCAGCGGGAATTCACCCCTCCACTTT TRBD1 TRBV20-1 many TRBJ1-6
CASSLFSGGIEETQYF TGTGCCAGCAGCTTGTTTAGCGGGGGGATAGAAGAGACCCAGTACTTC TRBD2 TRBV5-8 - TRBJ2-5
CATSRVMAGRTGEQYF TGTGCCACCAGCAGAGTAATGGCAGGGCGAACTGGCGAGCAGTACTTC - TRBV15 many TRBJ2-7
CAGEGQGVPFF TGTGCCGGGGAAGGACAGGGAGTACCTTTCTTT TRBD1 TRBV7-9 few TRBJ1-1
CASSVSSSTDTQYF TGTGCCAGCAGCGTCTCCTCTAGCACAGATACGCAGTATTTT - TRBV9 few TRBJ2-3
CASRHTGLYNEQFF TGTGCCAGCAGACATACAGGGCTGTACAATGAGCAGTTCTTC - TRBV3-1 few TRBJ2-1
CASSQYGNQPQHF TGTGCCAGCAGCCAATACGGGAATCAGCCCCAGCATTTT - TRBV3-1 - TRBJ1-5
CASSLGSDTEAFF TGTGCCAGCAGCTTGGGGTCTGACACTGAAGCTTTCTTT - TRBV7-9 few TRBJ1-1
CSVELGTATDTQYF TGCAGCGTTGAACTCGGGACAGCTACAGATACGCAGTATTTT TRBD1 TRBV29-1 - TRBJ2-3
CASKPTGEWNHEQYF TGTGCCTCAAAACCAACAGGGGAATGGAACCACGAGCAGTACTTC TRBD1 TRBV30 few TRBJ2-7
CASRGQGFQKTQYF TGTGCCAGCAGAGGACAGGGCTTCCAGAAGACCCAGTACTTC TRBD1 TRBV28 few TRBJ2-5
CASSEALEGARFF TGTGCCAGCAGTGAAGCGCTGGAGGGGGCAAGGTTCTTC - TRBV2 few TRBJ2-1
CASGVAGNNEQFF TGTGCTAGCGGGGTAGCGGGGAACAATGAGCAGTTCTTC TRBD2 TRBV7-7 few TRBJ2-1
CASSMDRGLGAFF TGCGCCAGCAGCATGGACAGGGGGTTGGGAGCTTTCTTT TRBD1 TRBV4-3 - TRBJ1-1
CSARQGGYNEQFF TGCAGTGCTAGACAGGGAGGGTACAATGAGCAGTTCTTC TRBD2 TRBV20-1 few TRBJ2-1
CSARGYNEQFF TGCAGTGCTAGGGGGTACAATGAGCAGTTCTTC - TRBV20-1 - TRBJ2-1
CATSDLEGGTDTQYF TGTGCCACCAGTGATTTAGAGGGGGGCACAGATACGCAGTATTTT - TRBV24-1 - TRBJ2-3
CASSLSPDTEAFF TGTGCCAGCAGCTTATCCCCCGACACTGAAGCTTTCTTT - TRBV7-2 - TRBJ1-1
CASSLGSGVSYEQFF TGCGCCAGCAGCCTCGGCTCGGGAGTCAGCTATGAGCAGTTCTTC - TRBV4-1 - TRBJ2-1
CASSQRTLEQYF TGTGCCAGCAGCCAAAGGACCCTCGAGCAGTACTTC - TRBV3-1 few TRBJ2-7
CASNGDAGKVSTEAFF TGTGCCAGTAACGGGGACGCGGGAAAGGTGTCGACTGAAGCTTTCTTT - TRBV19 few TRBJ1-1
CASSFGQQSYEQYF TGTGCCAGCAGTTTCGGGCAGCAGAGCTACGAGCAGTACTTC - TRBV12-3/TRBV12-4 many TRBJ2-7
CAIRNRDTDTQYF TGTGCCATCAGGAATCGGGACACAGATACGCAGTATTTT - TRBV10-3 few TRBJ2-3
CASSPQSYNEQFF TGTGCCAGTAGTCCGCAGAGCTACAATGAGCAGTTCTTC - TRBV19 many TRBJ2-1
CASSYSGRGLSYGYTF TGTGCCAGCAGTTACTCTGGCAGGGGGTTAAGTTATGGCTACACCTTC TRBD1 TRBV6-5 - TRBJ1-2
CASSLTDRGRYGYTF TGCGCCAGCAGCCTCACCGACAGGGGACGCTATGGCTACACCTTC TRBD1 TRBV4-1 few TRBJ1-2
CASSLGGAGKNIQYF TGTGCCAGCAGCTTAGGAGGGGCTGGCAAAAACATTCAGTACTTC - TRBV7-2 - TRBJ2-4
CASSYGGVAGYTF TGTGCCAGCAGTTACGGAGGGGTTGCTGGCTACACCTTC - TRBV6-5 - TRBJ1-2
CSGWRGQGETQYF TGCAGCGGGTGGAGGGGGCAGGGAGAGACCCAGTACTTC - TRBV29-1 - TRBJ2-5
CASSLARDRRLVF TGTGCCAGCAGCTTAGCTCGGGACAGACGACTAGTCTTT TRBD1 TRBV7-2 many TRBJ1-1
CASSSWTGGDEQFF TGTGCCAGCAGTTCATGGACAGGGGGCGATGAGCAGTTCTTC TRBD1 TRBV6-5 few TRBJ2-1